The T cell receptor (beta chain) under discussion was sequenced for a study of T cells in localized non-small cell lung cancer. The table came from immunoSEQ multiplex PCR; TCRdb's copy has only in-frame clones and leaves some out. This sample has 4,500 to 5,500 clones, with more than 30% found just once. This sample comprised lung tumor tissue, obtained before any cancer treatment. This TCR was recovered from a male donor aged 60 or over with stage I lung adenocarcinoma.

Here the CDR3 reads CASSDRGKSTDTQYF. The CDR3 nucleotides read TGTGCCAGCAGTGACCGGGGGAAGAGCACAGATACGCAGTATTTT. This chain links TRBV25-1 with TRBJ2-3, with D maybe TRBD2 (6 bases). The V gene's germline CDR1 is MGHDK and CDR2 SYGVNS. The CDR3 spans 15 residues. Trimming cost V 3 bases and J 0 bases, with 10 bases left between them. The whole variable domain, remainder taken from reference TRBV25-1 and TRBJ2-3, is EADIYQTPRYLVIGTGKKITLECSQTMGHDKMYWYQQDPGMELHLIHYSYGVNSTEKGDLSSESTVSRIRTEHFPLTLESARPSHTSQYLCASSDRGKSTDTQYFGPGTRLTVL.